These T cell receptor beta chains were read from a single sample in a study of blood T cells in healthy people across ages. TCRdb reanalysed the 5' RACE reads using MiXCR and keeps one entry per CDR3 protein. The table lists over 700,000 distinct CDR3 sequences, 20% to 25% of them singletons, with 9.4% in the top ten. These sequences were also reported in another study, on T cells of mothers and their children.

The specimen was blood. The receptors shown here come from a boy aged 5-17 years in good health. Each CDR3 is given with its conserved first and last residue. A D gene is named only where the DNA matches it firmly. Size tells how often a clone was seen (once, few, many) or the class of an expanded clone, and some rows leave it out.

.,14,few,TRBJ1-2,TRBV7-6,CASSPDGIVYGYTF,TGTGCCAGCAGCCCCGACGGAATCGTCTATGGCTACACCTTC
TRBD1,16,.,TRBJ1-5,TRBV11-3,CASSLVRTGDNQPQHF,TGTGCCAGCAGCTTAGTTCGGACAGGGGATAATCAGCCCCAGCATTTT
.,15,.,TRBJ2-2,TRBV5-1,CASSLAVGGTGELFF,TGCGCCAGCAGCTTGGCCGTCGGGGGCACCGGGGAGCTGTTTTTT
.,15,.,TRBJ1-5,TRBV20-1,CSAESPQGKQQPQHF,TGCAGTGCTGAAAGTCCCCAGGGGAAACAGCAGCCCCAGCATTTT
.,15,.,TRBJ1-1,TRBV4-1,CASSQTLAGVLDAFF,TGCGCCAGCAGCCAAACTCTTGCTGGGGTTTTGGACGCTTTCTTT
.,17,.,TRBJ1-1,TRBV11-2,CASSSPWPLLTNTEAFF,TGTGCCAGCAGCTCCCCTTGGCCCTTGCTGACGAACACTGAAGCTTTCTTT
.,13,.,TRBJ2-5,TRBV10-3,CAISDRSRETQYF,TGTGCCATCAGTGACCGGAGTCGAGAGACCCAGTACTTC
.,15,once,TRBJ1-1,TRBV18,CASSPVELTNTEAFF,TGTGCCAGCTCACCAGTCGAACTTACGAACACTGAAGCTTTCTTT
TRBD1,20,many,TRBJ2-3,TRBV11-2,CASSHFPGQGAQGGTDTQYF,TGTGCCAGCAGCCATTTCCCGGGACAGGGAGCCCAAGGGGGCACAGATACGCAGTATTTT
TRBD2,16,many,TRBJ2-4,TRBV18,CASSPPASGEENIQYF,TGTGCCAGCTCACCACCGGCTAGCGGGGAAGAAAACATTCAGTACTTC
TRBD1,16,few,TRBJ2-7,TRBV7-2,CASSANTGTGAYEQYF,TGTGCCAGCAGCGCTAACACCGGGACAGGGGCCTACGAGCAGTACTTC
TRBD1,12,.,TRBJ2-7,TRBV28,CATRTGLYEQYF,TGTGCCACGAGGACAGGCCTCTACGAGCAGTACTTC
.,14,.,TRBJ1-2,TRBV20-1,CSARDDRRSYGYTF,TGCAGTGCTAGAGACGACAGGCGGAGCTATGGCTACACCTTC
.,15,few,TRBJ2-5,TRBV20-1,CSARDPLGELETQYF,TGCAGTGCTAGAGATCCCTTGGGGGAGTTGGAGACCCAGTACTTC
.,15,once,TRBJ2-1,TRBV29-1,CSVIGAGLVHNEQFF,TGCAGCGTAATAGGCGCGGGGCTGGTTCACAATGAGCAGTTCTTC
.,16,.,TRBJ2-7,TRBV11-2,CASSRNIGQPNSEQYF,TGTGCCAGCAGCCGAAATATCGGACAGCCTAACTCCGAGCAGTACTTC
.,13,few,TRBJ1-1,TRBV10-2,CASSEWANTEAFF,TGCGCCAGCAGTGAGTGGGCGAACACTGAAGCTTTCTTT
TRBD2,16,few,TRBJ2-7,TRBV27,CASNPLPTGGNYEQYF,TGTGCCAGCAACCCTCTCCCCACGGGGGGTAACTACGAGCAGTACTTC
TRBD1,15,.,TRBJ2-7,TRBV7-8,CASSSTGQGLYEQYF,TGTGCCAGCAGCTCCACTGGACAGGGCCTCTACGAGCAGTACTTC
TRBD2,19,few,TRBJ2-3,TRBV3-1,CASSQDGGVFRVPTDTQYF,TGTGCCAGCAGCCAAGATGGGGGGGTGTTTAGGGTCCCCACAGATACGCAGTATTTT
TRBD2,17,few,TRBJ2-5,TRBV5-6,CASRLWGGLADKETQYF,TGTGCCAGCAGACTGTGGGGAGGACTAGCGGATAAAGAGACCCAGTACTTC
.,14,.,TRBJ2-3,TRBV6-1,CASYTGRGTDTQYF,TGTGCCAGCTATACAGGGAGGGGGACAGATACGCAGTATTTT
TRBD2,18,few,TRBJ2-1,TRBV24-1,CATSDSIPGTSSYNEQFF,TGTGCCACCAGTGATTCTATACCCGGGACTAGCTCCTACAATGAGCAGTTCTTC
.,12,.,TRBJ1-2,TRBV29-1,CSVGDPDYGYTF,TGCAGCGTTGGGGACCCAGACTATGGCTACACCTTC
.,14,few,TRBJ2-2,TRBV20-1,CSARDWANTGELFF,TGCAGTGCTAGGGACTGGGCGAACACCGGGGAGCTGTTTTTT
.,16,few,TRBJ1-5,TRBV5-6,CASSLAGASSNQPQHF,TGTGCCAGCAGCTTGGCCGGGGCATCTAGCAATCAGCCCCAGCATTTT
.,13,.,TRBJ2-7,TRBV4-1,CASSQLDNQEQYF,TGCGCCAGCAGCCAGCTGGACAACCAAGAGCAGTACTTC
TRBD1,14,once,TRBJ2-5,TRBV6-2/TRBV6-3,CASGFPVQGETQYF,TGTGCCAGCGGATTCCCGGTACAGGGGGAGACCCAGTACTTC
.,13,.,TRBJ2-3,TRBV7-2,CASSLISRDTQYF,TGTGCCAGCAGCTTAATTAGTAGGGATACGCAGTATTTT
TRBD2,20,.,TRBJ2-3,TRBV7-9,CASSVQLTSGSLFSTDTQYF,TGTGCCAGCAGCGTGCAATTAACTAGCGGGAGCCTATTTAGCACAGATACGCAGTATTTT
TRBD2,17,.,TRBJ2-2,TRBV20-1,CSARRLAGGGNTGELFF,TGCAGTGCGAGAAGACTAGCGGGAGGCGGGAACACCGGGGAGCTGTTTTTT
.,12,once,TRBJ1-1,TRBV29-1,CSVRVMNTEAFF,TGCAGCGTCCGAGTGATGAACACTGAAGCTTTCTTT
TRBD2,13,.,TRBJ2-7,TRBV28,CASESGRAGEQYF,TGTGCCAGCGAAAGCGGGAGGGCTGGCGAGCAGTACTTC
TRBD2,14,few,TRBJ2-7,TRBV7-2,CASSLAPSGYEQYF,TGTGCCAGCAGCTTAGCGCCTAGCGGGTACGAGCAGTACTTC
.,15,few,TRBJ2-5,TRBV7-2,CASSLEAGIAETQYF,TGTGCCAGCAGCTTAGAGGCAGGGATTGCGGAGACCCAGTACTTC
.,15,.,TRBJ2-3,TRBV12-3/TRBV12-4,CASSFHLGSADTQYF,TGTGCCAGCAGTTTTCATCTAGGTTCCGCAGATACGCAGTATTTT
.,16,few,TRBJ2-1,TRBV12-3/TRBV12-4,CASTSWGGRAYNEQFF,TGTGCCAGCACCTCTTGGGGGGGCCGGGCCTACAATGAGCAGTTCTTC
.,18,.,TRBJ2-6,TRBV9,CASSAHRQGGSRANVLTF,TGTGCCAGCAGCGCTCATCGACAGGGAGGGAGTCGGGCCAACGTCCTGACTTTC
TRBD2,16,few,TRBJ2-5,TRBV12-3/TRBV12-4,CASSLTASGGAETQYF,TGTGCCAGCAGTTTGACCGCTAGCGGGGGGGCAGAGACCCAGTACTTC
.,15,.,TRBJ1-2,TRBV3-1,CASSQVAHGTYGYTF,TGTGCCAGCAGCCAAGTTGCCCATGGAACCTATGGCTACACCTTC
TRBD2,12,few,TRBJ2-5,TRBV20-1,CSAREGQETQYF,TGCAGTGCAAGGGAGGGCCAAGAGACCCAGTACTTC
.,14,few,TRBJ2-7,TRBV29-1,CSVLFGFSSYEQYF,TGCAGCGTTCTTTTCGGCTTCTCCTCCTACGAGCAGTACTTC
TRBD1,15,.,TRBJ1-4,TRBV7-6,CASSLPGTGDEKLFF,TGTGCCAGCAGCTTACCCGGGACAGGGGATGAAAAACTGTTTTTT